The 30 T cell receptor beta chains reported below all come from one sample, sequenced in a study of cytomegalovirus exposure and HLA in healthy donors. PCR employed 60 Vbeta and 13 Jbeta primers. Some clones are missing from TCRdb's copy, which holds only in-frame ones; the method was immunoSEQ multiplex PCR. The sample holds around 210,000 clones, roughly 73% seen once. The material sequenced was PBMCs. These receptors came from a boy younger than 18 in good health and CMV-seronegative.

In this sample, this clone turned up a few times. V usage is TRBV5-4 and J usage is TRBJ2-2, with 7 bases lining up with TRBD1. This CDR3 is built from 16 residues. The V gene's germline CDR1 is SGHNT and CDR2 YYREEE (reference sequence). V lost 4 bases to trimming and J lost 1 base; unmatched junction nucleotides: 7. CDR3 nucleotides: TGTGCCAGCAGCCGGGGACAGAACCTGAACACCGGGGAGCTGTTTTTT. This encodes CASSRGQNLNTGELFF. The full variable domain, in which reference TRBV5-4 and TRBJ2-2 provide the parts outside the CDR3, is ETGVTQSPTHLIKTRGQQVTLRCSSQSGHNTVSWYQQALGQGPQFIFQYYREEENGRGNFPPRFSGLQFPNYSSELNVNALELDDSALYLCASSRGQNLNTGELFFGEGSRLTVL.

The chain is built from TRBV10-3 and TRBJ1-1; 9 bases fit TRBD1. This CDR3 has 15 amino acids. V lost 2 bases, J lost 3 bases, and 4 bases stayed unmatched. Germline CDR1 ENHRY, CDR2 SYGVKD. Here the CDR3 reads CAISERDRADTEAFF. The CDR3 DNA reads TGTGCCATCAGTGAGCGGGACAGGGCAGACACTGAAGCTTTCTTT.

J is TRBJ2-3 and V is TRBV23-1; TRBD1 aligns across 7 bases. TRBV23-1 belongs to the ORF category, with a function that is uncertain. CDR3 length equals 19 residues. Trimming took 0 bases from V and 6 from J; bases not matched to a gene: 18. The CDR3 DNA reads as TGCGCCAGCAGTCAATCCGGGCCTGAGAGGGGGCACAGATTGGATACGCAGTATTTT. It specifies CASSQSGPERGHRLDTQYF.

V is TRBV30 and J is TRBJ1-1; 10 positions agree with TRBD1. The length of the CDR3 is 15 residues. Germline loops: CDR1 GTSNPN, CDR2 SVGIG (reference sequence). J was trimmed by 7 bases and V by 7 bases; bases with no gene match: 15. CDR3 in amino acids: CAFSTGGERGIEAFF. CDR3 nucleotide sequence: TGTGCCTTCTCGACAGGGGGCGAGAGGGGAATTGAAGCTTTCTTT.

The rearrangement uses TRBV7-2 and TRBJ2-3; 12 nucleotides align to TRBD2. V was clipped by 5 bases and J by 2 bases; unmatched bases: 8. This CDR3 has 17 amino acids. CDR1 is SGHTA and CDR2 is FQGNSA in the germline V gene. The CDR3 reads CASSARTSGAITDTQYF. The CDR3 DNA is TGTGCCAGCAGCGCCCGGACTAGCGGGGCTATCACAGATACGCAGTATTTT.

The V call is TRBV5-5, the J call TRBJ2-2; TRBD2 matches at 7 bases. This CDR3 region has 16 residues. CDR1 is SGHKS, CDR2 YYEKEE, per germline (reference sequence). V shed 4 bases, J shed 7 bases, and the junction held 13 bases outside the gene matches. This CDR3 reads CASSVRGTIGIGELFF. CDR3 coding DNA: TGTGCCAGCAGCGTTCGAGGGACTATAGGCATCGGGGAGCTGTTTTTT.

The V call is TRBV15, the J call TRBJ1-3; possible D gene TRBD1, 6 bases. In germline, CDR1 is LNHNV, CDR2 YYDKDF (reference sequence). This CDR3 spans 15 amino acids. V was trimmed by 5 bases and J by 0 bases, leaving 11 bases between them. CDR3 nucleotides: TGTGCCACCAGCCCCCGACAGGCCTCTGGAAACACCATATATTTT. It translates to CATSPRQASGNTIYF.

This chain links TRBV19 with TRBJ2-7; perhaps TRBD1 as D (6 bases). There are 13 residues in the CDR3. CDR1 and CDR2 from the germline V gene are LNHDA and SQIVND (reference sequence). Trimming stripped 7 bases from V and 4 bases from J, with 14 bases between. The CDR3 DNA is TGTGCCAGTAAGAGGGGCAGGGGTTACGAGCAGTACTTC. Translating gives CASKRGRGYEQYF.

The gene calls are TRBV21-1 and TRBJ1-5; whether TRBD1, the table's D call, matches the DNA was not checked. TRBV21-1 is flagged as a pseudogene. This CDR3 region has 19 residues. The CDR3 coding sequence is TGTGCCAGCAGCAAAAGAGGGCGACAGGGGGGAGTATGCAATCAGCCCCAGCATTTT. This translates into CASSKRGRQGGVCNQPQHF.

The J gene is TRBJ1-5, the V gene TRBV4-1, with unresolved D. The CDR3 is 16 amino acids. Germline CDR1 is MGHRA and CDR2 is YSYEKL. The ends were cut back, 0 bases at V and 0 bases at J, with 9 bases in the middle. CDR3 in amino acids: CASSQDLLYSNQPQHF. CDR3 nucleotide sequence: TGCGCCAGCAGCCAAGATCTCCTTTATAGCAATCAGCCCCAGCATTTT.

The chain recombines TRBV4-1 with TRBJ1-1; the D is unclear. V was pared by 2 bases and J by 7 bases, with 11 bases between. This CDR3 comprises 13 residues. Germline CDR1 reads MGHRA; CDR2 reads YSYEKL. CDR3 nucleotides: TGCGCCAGCAGCCAACCGGGATCCCGTGAAGCTTTCTTT. It codes for CASSQPGSREAFF.

The J gene is TRBJ2-1, the V gene TRBV13; 7 nucleotides agree with TRBD1. The CDR3 is 15 amino acids. After removal of 5 bases from V and 1 base from J, the junction contained 5 bases not matched to a gene. Germline loops: CDR1 PRHDT, CDR2 FYEKMQ (reference sequence). CDR3 residues: CASSRQGRSYNEQFF. CDR3 coding DNA: TGTGCCAGCAGCCGACAGGGACGTTCCTACAATGAGCAGTTCTTC. The variable domain in full, completed from reference TRBV13 and TRBJ2-1, reads AAGVIQSPRHLIKEKRETATLKCYPIPRHDTVYWYQQGPGQDPQFLISFYEKMQSDKGSIPDRFSAQQFSDYHSELNMSSLELGDSALYFCASSRQGRSYNEQFFGPGTRLTVL.

This chain connects TRBV19 to TRBJ1-1; D ambiguous. Per germline, CDR1 LNHDA and CDR2 SQIVND (reference sequence). V was pared by 3 bases and J by 11 bases, with 13 bases between. CDR3 length equals 12 residues. The CDR3 DNA reads TGTGCCAGTAGTATTTATGCAGGAGGCGCTTTCTTT. Amino acid sequence: CASSIYAGGAFF.

In its sample, this clone was seen once. The rearrangement joins TRBV30 to TRBJ1-4, with D possibly TRBD1 on 5 matching bases. The CDR3 consists of 14 residues. Per the germline V gene, CDR1 is GTSNPN and CDR2 is SVGIG (reference sequence). Trimming removed 3 bases from V and 0 bases from J, with 8 bases in between. The CDR3 loop reads CAWSPGSTNEKLFF. The CDR3 DNA is TGTGCCTGGAGCCCAGGGTCAACTAATGAAAAACTGTTTTTT.

CDR3 protein: CASSWGLLDEQYF. The CDR3 region has the DNA TGTGCCAGCAGTTGGGGGCTCTTGGACGAGCAGTACTTC. The J gene is TRBJ2-7, the V gene TRBV6-6, with TRBD1 as a possible D gene (6 bases). Trimming removed 4 bases from V and 5 bases from J, with 12 bases in between. The germline V gene encodes CDR1 MNHNY and CDR2 SVGAGI (reference sequence). CDR3 length: 13 amino acids.

The V gene is TRBV19, the J gene TRBJ1-5; 7 bases agree with TRBD1. The germline CDR1 and CDR2 sequences are LNHDA and SQIVND (reference sequence). CDR3 length: 16 amino acids. Unmatched junction bases numbered 11, after V lost 5 bases and J lost 4 bases. This CDR3 is CASSLFKGALNQPQHF. CDR3 bases: TGTGCCAGTAGTCTTTTTAAGGGGGCTTTAAATCAGCCCCAGCATTTT. Full variable domain (rest looked up from reference TRBV19 and TRBJ1-5): DGGITQSPKYLFRKEGQNVTLSCEQNLNHDAMYWYRQDPGQGLRLIYYSQIVNDFQKGDIAEGYSVSREKKESFPLTVTSAQKNPTAFYLCASSLFKGALNQPQHFGDGTRLSIL.

A single count supports this clone. V is TRBV6-6 and J is TRBJ2-5; TRBD1 is a possible D gene (7 bases). The CDR3 consists of 14 residues. V lost 4 bases and J 7 bases, leaving 16 bases between the germline ends. Germline V CDR1 and CDR2: MNHNY, SVGAGI (reference sequence). CDR3 sequence (DNA): TGTGCCAGCAGTTTCCGGGTCCAGGGGGGGACCCAGTACTTC. This codes for CASSFRVQGGTQYF.

J is TRBJ2-7 and V is TRBV18; perhaps TRBD2 as D (6 bases). Germline V gives CDR1 KGHSH, CDR2 LQKENI. This CDR3 has 15 amino acids. V lost 3 bases and J 7 bases, leaving 19 bases between the germline ends. The CDR3 nucleotides read TGTGCCAGCTCACCTGGAGTGGCTGGGACTGATGAGCAGTACTTC. Encoded protein: CASSPGVAGTDEQYF.

This clone was counted only a few times. The genes are TRBV25-1 and TRBJ1-2; 10 bases line up with TRBD1. The J segment lost 2 bases and the V segment lost 8 bases, leaving 5 bases of the junction unmatched. The CDR3 is 14 amino acids. CDR1 MGHDK and CDR2 SYGVNS come from the germline V gene. The CDR3 protein is CASATGGDNYGYTF. CDR3 in DNA: TGTGCCAGCGCGACAGGGGGCGACAACTATGGCTACACCTTC.

The V gene is TRBV27, the J gene TRBJ1-2; 10 nucleotides match TRBD1. After removal of 6 bases from V and 2 bases from J, the junction contained 15 bases not matched to a gene. CDR1 and CDR2 from the germline V gene are MNHEY and SMNVEV (reference sequence). There are 18 residues in the CDR3. CDR3 loop: CASSRILGQGVSNYGYTF. The CDR3 DNA sequence: TGTGCCAGCAGCCGCATCCTCGGACAGGGGGTCTCGAACTATGGCTACACCTTC.

V usage is TRBV5-1 and J usage is TRBJ2-3; unclear D gene. CDR1 SGHRS and CDR2 YFSETQ come from the germline V gene. Trimming stripped 3 bases from V and 0 bases from J, with 8 bases between. The CDR3 is made up of 14 amino acids. CDR3 coding DNA: TGCGCCAGCAGCTCCGCAGATAGCACAGATACGCAGTATTTT. It translates to CASSSADSTDTQYF.

V usage is TRBV19 and J usage is TRBJ1-1; TRBD1 matches 8 bases. The length of the CDR3 is 19 residues. Germline trimming cut 2 bases from V and 0 bases from J; bases unmatched to any gene: 14. The germline V gene encodes CDR1 LNHDA and CDR2 SQIVND (reference sequence). The CDR3 reads CASSISPRTGNSMNTEAFF. CDR3 bases: TGTGCCAGTAGTATATCCCCCAGGACAGGGAATTCTATGAACACTGAAGCTTTCTTT. Variable domain in full (rest from reference TRBV19 and TRBJ1-1): DGGITQSPKYLFRKEGQNVTLSCEQNLNHDAMYWYRQDPGQGLRLIYYSQIVNDFQKGDIAEGYSVSREKKESFPLTVTSAQKNPTAFYLCASSISPRTGNSMNTEAFFGQGTRLTVV.

The V gene is TRBV4-2, the J gene TRBJ2-3; 13 bases fit TRBD2. Trimming took 2 bases from V and 13 from J; bases not matched to a gene: 15. The germline gives CDR1 LGHNA, CDR2 YNFKEQ. This CDR3 is built from 17 residues. CDR3 protein: CASSQRPHEGLAGVEYF. The CDR3 DNA reads TGTGCCAGCAGCCAAAGACCCCACGAAGGACTAGCGGGAGTAGAGTATTTT.

This chain connects TRBV9 to TRBJ2-5; D is unresolved. Trimming took 6 bases from V and 5 from J, leaving 17 bases between them. This CDR3 spans 14 amino acids. Germline assignment: CDR1 SGDLS and CDR2 YYNGEE. The CDR3 spells CASILRSSAETQYF. CDR3 bases: TGTGCCAGCATCCTACGAAGCTCTGCGGAGACCCAGTACTTC. Filled out from reference TRBV9 and TRBJ2-5, the complete variable domain reads DSGVTQTPKHLITATGQRVTLRCSPRSGDLSVYWYQQSLDQGLQFLIQYYNGEERAKGNILERFSAQQFPDLHSELNLSSLELGDSALYFCASILRSSAETQYFGPGTRLLVL.

The chain recombines TRBV6-1 with TRBJ2-2, with TRBD2 as a possible D gene (5 bases). The CDR3 is made up of 14 amino acids. CDR1 is MNHNS and CDR2 is SASEGT in the germline V gene. Trimming removed 7 bases at V and 3 bases at J, with 12 bases between. The CDR3 coding sequence is TGTGCCAGCACCTCGCGGGCAGACACCGGGGAGCTGTTTTTT. Its translation is CASTSRADTGELFF.

This rearrangement joins TRBV9 to TRBJ1-2; TRBD1 matches at 10 bases. The junction had 8 bases not matched to a gene; V was cut back by 2 bases and J by 4 bases. This CDR3 region has 16 residues. Germline lookup yields CDR1 SGDLS and CDR2 YYNGEE. CDR3 nucleotide sequence: TGTGCCAGCAGCGTGGTCCGGGACAGGGGTGGCTATGGCTACACCTTC. Translated, it gives CASSVVRDRGGYGYTF.

The chain has TRBV5-1 and TRBJ2-6; D is possibly TRBD2 (5 bases). The V end was cut by 1 base, the J end by 0 bases, with 11 bases between. This CDR3 is 17 amino acids long. Looked up from germline, CDR1 is SGHRS and CDR2 is YFSETQ. The CDR3 DNA is TGCGCCAGCAGCTTGATGGCGGGTGGCTCTGGGGCCAACGTCCTGACTTTC. This codes for CASSLMAGGSGANVLTF.

This clone was recorded only once. V gene TRBV9 combines with J gene TRBJ2-3; 9 bases line up with TRBD2. CDR3 size: 16 residues. Germline CDR1 and CDR2: SGDLS and YYNGEE. With V trimmed by 0 bases and J by 6 bases, 8 bases remained unmatched. CDR3 in amino acids: CASSVGKRGAGDTQYF. DNA of the CDR3: TGTGCCAGCAGCGTAGGGAAGCGGGGGGCCGGGGATACGCAGTATTTT.

V and J are TRBV7-8 and TRBJ1-1; D gene unclear. Trimming left V 4 bases short and J 0 bases short, with 15 bases between. Germline V gene sequence: CDR1 SGHVS, CDR2 FQNEAQ. The CDR3 covers 16 residues. DNA of the CDR3: TGTGCCAGCAGCTGGGCACGGAGGTTGCTGAACACTGAAGCTTTCTTT. It yields the protein CASSWARRLLNTEAFF.

The chain joins TRBV7-9 to TRBJ2-1; D remains ambiguous. Germline assignment: CDR1 SEHNR and CDR2 FQNEAQ (reference sequence). Between the trimmed V and J ends, which lost 1 base and 4 bases, there was a span of 8 bases. The CDR3 is 14 amino acids. The CDR3 DNA follows: TGTGCCAGCAGCTTAGGTGGGCAGTACAATGAGCAGTTCTTC. As protein: CASSLGGQYNEQFF.